These T cell receptor beta chains were read from a single sample in a study of T cells after yellow fever vaccination. TCRdb ran MiXCR on the 5' RACE reads and lists one entry per CDR3 protein. The repertoire consists of about 120,000 distinct CDR3 sequences, with 6.5% to 9% occurring once and the leading ten covering roughly 3%. This material consisted of CD4+ T cells sorted from PBMCs, taken about 49 days after the first yellow fever vaccination. The receptors were sampled from a man between 18 and 29 years old who received the YFV17D yellow fever vaccine. CDR3s include the opening cysteine and the closing phenylalanine or tryptophan. The D gene is left open where the match is weak. Not all rows give a size; the values are once, few, many and, for expanded clones, a class.

>TRBD1|TRBJ1-6|TRBV11-1|-
TGTGACAGCAGCTTGGACAGGTCGTCACCCCTCCACTTT
CDSSLDRSSPLHF
>-|TRBJ1-1|TRBV3-1|many
TGTGCCAGCAGCCAAGAGGTCAGGGGTAGTCGTTTCTTT
CASSQEVRGSRFF
>-|TRBJ2-1|TRBV9|-
TGTGCCAGCAGCGTAGCCCAAAATAATGAGCAGTTCTTC
CASSVAQNNEQFF
>-|TRBJ1-5|TRBV4-1|many
TGCGCCAGCAGCCACCCCATCACAGGGAGCAATCAGCCCCAGCATTTT
CASSHPITGSNQPQHF
>TRBD1|TRBJ1-2|TRBV12-3/TRBV12-4|many
TGTGCCAGCACCCCCCGGGCAGGGGGCTATGGCTACACCTTC
CASTPRAGGYGYTF
>-|TRBJ2-7|TRBV18|-
TGTGCCAGCTCAGTGGGGAAATCCTACGAGCAGTACTTC
CASSVGKSYEQYF
>TRBD1|TRBJ1-2|TRBV7-2|many
TGTGCCAGCAGGACACGGGACAGCTATGGCTACACCTTC
CASRTRDSYGYTF
>-|TRBJ2-2|TRBV28|many
TGTGCCAGCAGACCGGGACAACAGAACACCGGGGAGCTGTTTTTT
CASRPGQQNTGELFF
>TRBD1|TRBJ2-1|TRBV19|-
TGTGCCAGTAGTACTACAGGGGAACAGTTCTTC
CASSTTGEQFF
>TRBD2|TRBJ2-5|TRBV7-2|many
TGTGCCAGCAGCTTTCGACTAGCGACAAAAGAGACCCAGTACTTC
CASSFRLATKETQYF
>-|TRBJ1-4|TRBV2|many
TGTGCCAGCAGTGCGTCGCGGAGAACTAATGAAAAACTGTTTTTT
CASSASRRTNEKLFF
>-|TRBJ2-1|TRBV11-2|many
TGTGCCAGCAGCTTAGGGTGGAATGAGCAGTTCTTC
CASSLGWNEQFF
>-|TRBJ1-5|TRBV20-1|-
TGCTGTGCTAGAAAATTCTACGGGAGCAATCAGCCCCAGCATTTT
CCARKFYGSNQPQHF
>-|TRBJ2-1|TRBV3-1|many
TGTGCCAGCAGCCAAGATGCAGGCCCCTACAATGAGCAGTTCTTC
CASSQDAGPYNEQFF
>-|TRBJ2-3|TRBV29-1|many
TGCAGCGTTGATATGTCAGATACGCAGTATTTT
CSVDMSDTQYF
>-|TRBJ1-5|TRBV20-1|many
TGCAGTGTCCCAGGACGGGGTCCCGCTCAGCCCCAGCATTTT
CSVPGRGPAQPQHF
>-|TRBJ1-1|TRBV29-1|-
TGCAGCGTTGCCGAGGGGAGAGGCACTGAAGCTTTCTTT
CSVAEGRGTEAFF
>TRBD2|TRBJ2-3|TRBV20-1|-
TGCAGTGCCCCGGAGTCTAGCGGGGCAGATACGCAGTATTTT
CSAPESSGADTQYF
>-|TRBJ1-1|TRBV20-1|few
TGCAGTGCTAGATCTCCCCAGGGAGGTAGCACTGAAGCTTTCTTT
CSARSPQGGSTEAFF
>TRBD1|TRBJ1-4|TRBV20-1|few
TGCAGTGCTTGGGACAGCGATGCAACTAATGAAAAACTGTTTTTT
CSAWDSDATNEKLFF
>-|TRBJ2-5|TRBV20-1|-
TGCAGTGCTAGCATGATACCAGAGACCCAGTACTTC
CSASMIPETQYF
>-|TRBJ1-4|TRBV5-5|many
TGTGCCAGCCATAGTTCGGATGAAAAACTGTTTTTT
CASHSSDEKLFF
>-|TRBJ2-3|TRBV4-3|few
TGCGCCAGCAGCGAACAGAGCCCTCATCAAGCTGATACGCAGTATTTT
CASSEQSPHQADTQYF
>-|TRBJ2-7|TRBV10-3|many
TGTGCCATCAGTGAAGATTTGGGGTTAGGGGCAGGGGACTCCTACGAGCAGTACTTC
CAISEDLGLGAGDSYEQYF
>-|TRBJ1-2|TRBV30|many
TGTGCCTGGAGTGTTCTCTATGGCTACACCTTC
CAWSVLYGYTF
>-|TRBJ1-2|TRBV18|many
TGTGCCAGCTCACCAGGGCCGAACTATGGCTACACCTTC
CASSPGPNYGYTF
>TRBD2|TRBJ2-5|TRBV5-1|many
TGCGCCAGCAGCTTCGGCCAGACTAGCCGCTTCGGAGAGACCCAGTACTTC
CASSFGQTSRFGETQYF
>-|TRBJ2-1|TRBV11-3|many
TGTGCCAGCAGCCCCACCCCAGTCCCAGGAGGAGAGCAGTTCTTC
CASSPTPVPGGEQFF
>TRBD1|TRBJ1-2|TRBV18|many
TGTGCCAGCTCACAGGGACAGGGCTATGGCTACACCTTC
CASSQGQGYGYTF
>-|TRBJ2-1|TRBV15|-
TGTGCCACCAGCAGAGACAGGATTTATGAGCAGTTCTTC
CATSRDRIYEQFF
>TRBD1|TRBJ1-1|TRBV6-1|few
TGTGCCAGCAGTCCACGGACAGGCGGATTAGGATTTCGGAGTGAAGCTTTCTTT
CASSPRTGGLGFRSEAFF
>-|TRBJ2-5|TRBV5-1|many
TGCGCCAGCAGCTCCGTACTAGGGCTGGAGACCCAGTACTTC
CASSSVLGLETQYF
>-|TRBJ2-5|TRBV18|many
TGTGCCAGCTCACCTAGCGAGCAAGAGACCCAGTACTTC
CASSPSEQETQYF
>-|TRBJ1-4|TRBV7-2|many
TGTGCCAGCAGCTCCTCGTTGTCTGAAAAACTGTTTTTT
CASSSSLSEKLFF
>-|TRBJ1-2|TRBV24-1|many
TGTGCCACCAGTGATGGAGGGGTGAATGGGGGCTACACCTTC
CATSDGGVNGGYTF
>TRBD1|TRBJ2-5|TRBV20-1|-
TGCAGTGCTAGAGATCCATTAGAGGGACAGCTACAAGAGACCCAGTACTTC
CSARDPLEGQLQETQYF
>TRBD1|TRBJ1-2|TRBV11-1|many
TGTGCCAGCAGCTTATTAGGGACAGTGGGCCAATATAACTATGGCTACACCTTC
CASSLLGTVGQYNYGYTF
>-|TRBJ1-5|TRBV20-1|many
TGCAGTGCTAGGGGTGGAGGGGGTGGCAATCAGCCCCAGCATTTT
CSARGGGGGNQPQHF
>-|TRBJ1-6|TRBV12-3/TRBV12-4|many
TGTGCCAGCAGTTTTGCGGGACAATCGTCTTCACCCCTCCACTTT
CASSFAGQSSSPLHF
>-|TRBJ1-2|TRBV7-9|many
TGTGCCAGCAGCTTCGACAGCACTAACTATGGCTACACCTTC
CASSFDSTNYGYTF
>TRBD1|TRBJ1-5|TRBV5-1|many
TGCGCCAGCAGCTTACAGGGGGCGGATCAGCCCCAGCATTTT
CASSLQGADQPQHF
>TRBD1|TRBJ1-1|TRBV5-1|few
TGCGCCAGCAGCTCCAACAACAGGGGTTGGGCTTTCTTT
CASSSNNRGWAFF
>-|TRBJ2-7|TRBV27|many
TGTGCCAGCAGGGGGGCAGCCAACCACGAGCAGTACTTC
CASRGAANHEQYF